One sample yielded the 15 T cell receptor beta chains listed below, sequenced in a study of blood T cell repertoires in COVID-19. The assay was immunoSEQ multiplex PCR, and TCRdb's table has in-frame clones only and misses some. The sample lists roughly 59,000 clones; approximately 78% were seen once. Sequencing was carried out using peripheral blood. The receptors here all came from an elderly man with acute or convalescent COVID-19.

This chain connects TRBV29-1 to TRBJ2-2; TRBD2 matches 7 bases. This CDR3 spans 15 amino acids. Germline loops: CDR1 SQVTM, CDR2 ANQGSEA. The trim removed 6 bases at V and 7 bases at J, leaving 14 bases unmatched. In DNA, the CDR3 is TGCAGCGTCGGTACTAGCGCCGTGGGAGGCGGGGAGCTGTTTTTT. This gives the protein CSVGTSAVGGGELFF.

V is TRBV6-5 and J is TRBJ1-2; tentatively, D is TRBD1 (6 bases). The CDR3 runs 14 residues. The germline V and J ends were trimmed by 5 bases and 8 bases, with 18 bases remaining between them. Germline CDR1 and CDR2: MNHEY and SVGAGI. The DNA for the CDR3 is TGTGCCAGCAGTCCTACAGGGCTCGGTGGGGGCTACACCTTC. This encodes CASSPTGLGGGYTF.

This clone was counted only a few times. V and J are TRBV5-4 and TRBJ1-4; TRBD1 aligns across 8 bases. Germline trimming cut 0 bases from V and 9 bases from J; bases unmatched to any gene: 7. CDR1 and CDR2 (germline): SGHNT, YYREEE (reference sequence). The CDR3 spans 15 residues. The CDR3 region is CASSLGQGLAQKLFF. CDR3 sequence (DNA): TGTGCCAGCAGCTTGGGACAGGGGTTGGCTCAAAAACTGTTTTTT.

The sample holds one count of this clone. The chain has TRBV4-1 and TRBJ1-3; tentative D call: TRBD1 (6 bases). This CDR3 is built from 15 residues. V dropped 4 bases and J dropped 1 base, with 11 bases sitting between them. Germline CDR1 MGHRA, CDR2 YSYEKL. The CDR3 coding sequence is TGCGCCAGCAGCCGGACCGGGACATCTGGAAACACCATATATTTT. Protein sequence: CASSRTGTSGNTIYF.

The rearrangement joins TRBV19 to TRBJ2-5; D is possibly TRBD2 (7 bases). CDR1 and CDR2 from the germline V gene are LNHDA and SQIVND (reference sequence). This CDR3 has 14 amino acids. V dropped 6 bases and J dropped 5 bases, with 16 bases sitting between them. The CDR3 DNA reads as TGTGCCAGTAGCTTTCGGGGGGCGGGGGAGACCCAGTACTTC. Translation gives CASSFRGAGETQYF.

The chain employs TRBV30 and TRBJ2-7, with a tentative D call TRBD1 (6 bases). This CDR3 region has 13 residues. Trimming removed 3 bases from V and 4 bases from J, with 13 bases in between. Germline CDR1 reads GTSNPN; CDR2 reads SVGIG (reference sequence). CDR3 bases: TGTGCCTGGAGCCGGGACAAGTCATACGAGCAGTACTTC. It encodes CAWSRDKSYEQYF.

This clone has more than one count but fewer than ten. The chain couples TRBV3-1 (or the pseudogene TRBV3-2) to TRBJ2-7; 7 bases match TRBD2. There are 14 residues in the CDR3. V shed 4 bases and J 6 bases; nucleotides not matched to a gene: 9. Germline CDR1 is LGHDT and CDR2 is YNNKEL (reference sequence). The CDR3 protein is CASSPWGRESEQYF. CDR3 nucleotides: TGTGCCAGCAGCCCCTGGGGGAGGGAAAGCGAGCAGTACTTC.

The chain links TRBV7-9 to TRBJ2-3, with 8 bases fitting TRBD1. The CDR3 runs 17 residues. V lost 3 bases to trimming and J lost 2 bases; unmatched junction nucleotides: 10. Germline V lookup: CDR1 SEHNR, CDR2 FQNEAQ (reference sequence). DNA for the CDR3: TGTGCCAGCAGCTTCTCGATGGCAGGGGGCTTCACAGATACGCAGTATTTT. Its translation is CASSFSMAGGFTDTQYF.

V and J are TRBV3-1 (or the pseudogene TRBV3-2) and TRBJ2-2, with TRBD2 matching 14 bases. J lost 4 bases, V lost 4 bases, and 8 bases had no gene match. In germline, CDR1 is LGHDT, CDR2 YNNKEL (reference sequence). This CDR3 is built from 18 residues. The CDR3 loop reads CASSPGTSGSDSTGELFF. The CDR3, as DNA: TGTGCCAGCAGCCCGGGGACTAGCGGGAGCGATAGCACCGGGGAGCTGTTTTTT.

This clone was picked up a small number of times. The chain links TRBV29-1 to TRBJ2-2; D gene uncertain. The germline V gene has CDR1 SQVTM and CDR2 ANQGSEA. V lost 1 base and J 0 bases, leaving 6 bases between the germline ends. The CDR3 is 14 amino acids. CDR3 sequence reads: CSVEVPTNTGELFF. The CDR3, as DNA: TGCAGCGTTGAAGTCCCAACGAACACCGGGGAGCTGTTTTTT.

The rearrangement uses TRBV27 and TRBJ1-4; D is undetermined. Germline CDR1 reads MNHEY; CDR2 reads SMNVEV (reference sequence). The CDR3 extends over 15 amino acids. Deletions cut 5 bases from V and 0 bases from J, with 10 bases between. The CDR3 is CASSPRLTTNEKLFF. The DNA of the CDR3 is TGTGCCAGCAGTCCGAGACTAACAACTAATGAAAAACTGTTTTTT. Combining the CDR3 with reference TRBV27 and TRBJ1-4 gives the whole variable domain EAQVTQNPRYLITVTGKKLTVTCSQNMNHEYMSWYRQDPGLGLRQIYYSMNVEVTDKGDVPEGYKVSRKEKRNFPLILESPSPNQTSLYFCASSPRLTTNEKLFFGSGTQLSVL.

This sequence joins TRBV5-5 and TRBJ2-7; 8 bases are a match to TRBD2. The germline V gene has CDR1 SGHKS and CDR2 YYEKEE (reference sequence). The CDR3 extends over 15 amino acids. Trimming removed 1 base from V and 2 bases from J; junction bases left unmatched: 5. The CDR3 loop reads CASSLRAGAAYEQYF. The CDR3 nucleotides are TGTGCCAGCAGCTTGCGAGCGGGGGCCGCCTACGAGCAGTACTTC.

The chain couples TRBV24-1 to TRBJ1-2; 9 bases map to TRBD1. The CDR3 extends over 13 amino acids. V was clipped by 6 bases and J by 6 bases; unmatched bases: 4. Germline CDR1 KGHDR, CDR2 SFDVKD. CDR3 residues: CATSMGQGHGYTF. CDR3 nucleotide sequence: TGTGCCACCAGTATGGGACAGGGTCATGGCTACACCTTC.

The sample holds one count of this clone. This chain links TRBV2 with TRBJ1-1; TRBD1 is a possible D gene (5 bases). V was shortened by 5 bases and J by 4 bases, with 14 bases between the two germline ends. The CDR3 loop spans 14 amino acids. The V gene's germline CDR1 is SNHLY and CDR2 FYNNEI. CDR3: CASSTPGGSTEAFF. In DNA, the CDR3 is TGTGCCAGCAGTACCCCCGGGGGGAGCACTGAAGCTTTCTTT.

Turning to this clone: The same CDR3 also results from other DNA sequences found in this sample. The V call is TRBV7-9, the J call TRBJ1-1; tentatively, D is TRBD1 (5 bases). The CDR3 length is 15 residues. Per the germline V gene, CDR1 is SEHNR and CDR2 is FQNEAQ (reference sequence). V was trimmed by 0 bases and J by 4 bases, leaving 12 bases between them. CDR3 sequence reads: CASSLALGEGTEAFF. Written as DNA, the CDR3 is TGTGCCAGCAGCTTAGCCTTGGGGGAGGGCACTGAAGCTTTCTTT. Based on the CDR3 plus reference TRBV7-9 and TRBJ1-1, the full variable domain is DTGVSQNPRHKITKRGQNVTFRCDPISEHNRLYWYRQTLGQGPEFLTYFQNEAQLEKSRLLSDRFSAERPKGSFSTLEIQRTEQGDSAMYLCASSLALGEGTEAFFGQGTRLTVV.